This entry describes one TCR beta chain. By how much of the sample it makes up, this clonotype is large (0.1 to 1%). Its antigen remains undetermined. No base quality values were provided; no much bigger clone lies one nucleotide off. This sample was sequenced with an Illumina MiSeq. Clones were called with MiXCR by TCRdb after fastp trimmed the public reads at Q25, and only in-frame beta chains were retained. Merged by CDR3 protein, the rows form single entries marked with the most common genes and DNA. The sample includes some 1,900 distinct CDR3 sequences, with around 8% observed a single time. Clones ranked in the top ten supply around 12% of the sample. The data derive from a study. CDR1 and CDR2, looked up from the germline V gene, are MGHRA and YSYEKL. The CDR3 holds 15 amino acids from the cysteine to the phenylalanine. Solely the CDR3 DNA is kept, with 45 bases framed from the first base. V loses 4 bases at its end and J loses 6 bases; junction bases beyond the gene matches: 5.

The chain was built from TRBV4-1 and TRBJ2-7; 14 bases in the middle match TRBD2. The sequencing input was CD4+ T cells from peripheral blood. The TCR originated in a human donor with rheumatoid arthritis. The CDR3 protein is CASSRGTSGRPEQYF. The DNA sequence follows: TGCGCCAGCAGCCGCGGGACTAGCGGGAGACCCGAGCAGTACTTC.